This TCR beta chain was identified in a study of shared clonotypes between healthy human individuals. Turning to the study itself: Each donor contributed plates that comprised three CD4 naive, three CD4 memory, two CD8 naive and one CD8 memory.

Germline V CDR1 and CDR2: SGHKS, YYEKEE (reference sequence). Trimming left V 1 base short and J 8 bases short, with 7 bases between. This CDR3 is 12 amino acids long. This clone was seen only once. Its matching antigen is unknown. TCRdb's copy holds only in-frame clones and misses some; the assay was immunoSEQ multiplex PCR. The sample holds some 2,400,000 clones; approximately 96% are singletons and the top ten take more than 0.1%. Study results and caveats: Shared clonotypes across all four donors exceeded non-shared ones in generation probability.

The sequenced sample was naive CD4+ T cells sorted from blood. Stated subset: CD45RA+ positively selected. V gene TRBV5-5 combines with J gene TRBJ2-4; D may be TRBD1 or TRBD2 (5 bases each). This clonotype was sampled from a man between 18 and 35 years old in good health. CDR3 protein: CASSLMGDIQYF. CDR3 DNA sequence: TGTGCCAGCAGCTTGATGGGGGACATTCAGTACTTC.